This T cell receptor (beta chain) was obtained from a study of cytomegalovirus exposure and HLA in healthy donors. V lost 7 bases to trimming and J lost 0 bases; unmatched junction nucleotides: 3. The CDR3 has 14 amino acids. From germline, CDR1 is MDHEN and CDR2 SYDVKM. PCR amplification relied on 60 Vbeta primers (plus 13 Jbeta primers). Using immunoSEQ multiplex PCR, the repertoire was profiled, and TCRdb retains in-frame clones only, with some absent. This sample lists under 250,000 clones; its ten largest clones have 0.9% to 1.4%. The V and J genes are TRBV28 and TRBJ1-3; 7 bases fit TRBD1. The sequenced material came from PBMCs. The sequence came from a girl aged 2-10 years in good health and CMV-seropositive. As DNA, the CDR3 is TGTGCCAGCACCGACAGGGACTCTGGAAACACCATATATTTT. The encoded protein is CASTDRDSGNTIYF.